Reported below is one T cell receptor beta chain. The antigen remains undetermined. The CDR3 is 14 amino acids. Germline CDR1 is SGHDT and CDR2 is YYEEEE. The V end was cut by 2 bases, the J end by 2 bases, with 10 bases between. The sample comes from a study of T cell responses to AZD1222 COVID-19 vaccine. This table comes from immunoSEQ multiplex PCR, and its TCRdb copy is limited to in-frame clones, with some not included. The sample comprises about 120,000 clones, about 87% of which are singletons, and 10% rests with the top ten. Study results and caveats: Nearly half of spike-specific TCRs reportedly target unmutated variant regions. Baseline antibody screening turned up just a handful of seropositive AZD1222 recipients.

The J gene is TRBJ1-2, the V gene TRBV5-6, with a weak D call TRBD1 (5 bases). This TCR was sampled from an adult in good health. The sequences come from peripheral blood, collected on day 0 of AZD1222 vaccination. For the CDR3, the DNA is TGTGCCAGCAGCTTAGTCCCAGGGAACTATGGCTACACCTTC. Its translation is CASSLVPGNYGYTF.